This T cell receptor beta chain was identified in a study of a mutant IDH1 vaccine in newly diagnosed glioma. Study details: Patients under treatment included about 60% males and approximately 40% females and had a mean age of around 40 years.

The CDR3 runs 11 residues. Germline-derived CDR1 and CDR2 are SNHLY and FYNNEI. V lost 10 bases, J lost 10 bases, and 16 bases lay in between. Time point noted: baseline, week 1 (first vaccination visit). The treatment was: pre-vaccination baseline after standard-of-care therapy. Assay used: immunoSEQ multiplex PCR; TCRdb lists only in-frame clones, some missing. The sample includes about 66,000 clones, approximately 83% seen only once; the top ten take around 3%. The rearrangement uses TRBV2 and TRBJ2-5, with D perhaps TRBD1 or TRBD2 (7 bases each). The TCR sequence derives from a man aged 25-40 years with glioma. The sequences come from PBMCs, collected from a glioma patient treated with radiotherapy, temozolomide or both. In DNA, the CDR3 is TGTGCCAACGAGGGGAGGGGGCACCAGTACTTC. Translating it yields CANEGRGHQYF.